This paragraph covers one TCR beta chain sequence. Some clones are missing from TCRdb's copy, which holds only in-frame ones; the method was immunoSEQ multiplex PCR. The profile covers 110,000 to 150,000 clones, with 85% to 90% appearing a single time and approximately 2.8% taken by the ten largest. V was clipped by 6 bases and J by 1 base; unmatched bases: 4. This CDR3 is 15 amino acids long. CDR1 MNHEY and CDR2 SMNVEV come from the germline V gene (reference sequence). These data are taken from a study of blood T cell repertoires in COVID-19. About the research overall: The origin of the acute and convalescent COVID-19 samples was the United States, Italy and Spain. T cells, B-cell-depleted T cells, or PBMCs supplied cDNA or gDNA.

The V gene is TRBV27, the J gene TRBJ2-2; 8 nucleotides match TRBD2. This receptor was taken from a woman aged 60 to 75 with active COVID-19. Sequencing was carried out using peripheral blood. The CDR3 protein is CASRPLAVNTGELFF. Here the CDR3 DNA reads TGTGCCAGCAGGCCACTAGCGGTGAACACCGGGGAGCTGTTTTTT.